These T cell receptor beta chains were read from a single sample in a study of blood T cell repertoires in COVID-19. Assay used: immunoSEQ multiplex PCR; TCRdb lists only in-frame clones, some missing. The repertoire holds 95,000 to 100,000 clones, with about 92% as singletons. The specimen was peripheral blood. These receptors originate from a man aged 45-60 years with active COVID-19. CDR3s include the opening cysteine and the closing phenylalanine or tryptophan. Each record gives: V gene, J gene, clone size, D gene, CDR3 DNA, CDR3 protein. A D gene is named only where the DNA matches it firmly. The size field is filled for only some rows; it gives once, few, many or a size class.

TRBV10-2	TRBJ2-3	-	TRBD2	TGCGCCAGCAGTGATAGCGGGGGGGTCGATACGCAGTATTTT	CASSDSGGVDTQYF
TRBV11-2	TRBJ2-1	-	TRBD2	TGTGCCAGCAGCCCCCTTAGCGGGAAGGGCAATGAGCAGTTCTTC	CASSPLSGKGNEQFF
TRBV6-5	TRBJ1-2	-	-	TGTGCCAGCAGTTACTCGATTAGTCAGGTCAAGATGGGCTACACCTTC	CASSYSISQVKMGYTF
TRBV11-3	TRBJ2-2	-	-	TGTGCCAGCAGTTCCCCTTGGGGCAAAAACACCGGGGAGCTGTTTTTT	CASSSPWGKNTGELFF
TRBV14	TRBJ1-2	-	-	TGTGCCAGCAGCCAACTGACACGCTATGGCTACACCTTC	CASSQLTRYGYTF
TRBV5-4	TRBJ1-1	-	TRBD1	TGTGCCAGCAGCGTGCAGGGGGTGAACACTGAAGCTTTCTTT	CASSVQGVNTEAFF
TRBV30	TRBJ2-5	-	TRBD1	TGTGCCTGGAGTAGGGGACAGCAAGAGACCCAGTACTTC	CAWSRGQQETQYF
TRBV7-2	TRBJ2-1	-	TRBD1	TGTGCCAGCAGCTTAGTACAGGGGTCCTACAATGAGCAGTTCTTC	CASSLVQGSYNEQFF
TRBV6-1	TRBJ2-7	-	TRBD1	TGTGCCAGCAGTGAACCGGGGACAGTGTCCTACGAGCAGTACTTC	CASSEPGTVSYEQYF
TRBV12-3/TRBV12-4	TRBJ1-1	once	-	TGTGCCAGCAGCCTTAGACAGGACACTGAAGCTTTCTTT	CASSLRQDTEAFF
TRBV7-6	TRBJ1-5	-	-	TGTGCCAGCAGCCCCGACGGGGTCGGCAATCAGCCCCAGCATTTT	CASSPDGVGNQPQHF
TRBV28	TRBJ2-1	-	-	TGTGCCAGCAGTTTAGGCCCGACAGTGTTGAGCTCCTACAATGAGCAGTTCTTC	CASSLGPTVLSSYNEQFF
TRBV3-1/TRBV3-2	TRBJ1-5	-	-	TGTGCCAGCAGCCAAGATAGACAGTCCTTCAATCAGCCCCAGCATTTT	CASSQDRQSFNQPQHF
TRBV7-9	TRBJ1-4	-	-	TGTGCCAGCAGCTACGAGACAGGAAATTTTGCAACTAATGAAAAACTGTTTTTT	CASSYETGNFATNEKLFF
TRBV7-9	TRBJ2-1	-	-	TGTGCCAGCAGCTTATTAGCGGAGGGCTCCTACAATGAGCAGTTCTTC	CASSLLAEGSYNEQFF
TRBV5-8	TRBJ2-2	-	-	TGTGCCAGCAGCCGGGACTTTAGGAACACCGGGGAGCTGTTTTTT	CASSRDFRNTGELFF
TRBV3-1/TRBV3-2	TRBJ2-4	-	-	TGTGCCAGCAGCCAGGGGCTAGCCAAAAACATTCAGTACTTC	CASSQGLAKNIQYF
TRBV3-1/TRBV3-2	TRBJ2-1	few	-	TGTGCCAGCAGCCAAGTTCCTAGCTCCTACAATGAGCAGTTCTTC	CASSQVPSSYNEQFF
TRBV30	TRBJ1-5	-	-	TGTGCCTGGAACAGGGGCAATCAGCCCCAGCATTTT	CAWNRGNQPQHF
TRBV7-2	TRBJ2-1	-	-	TGTGCCAGCAGCTTAGGGGTTCAGGGTGGCCACAATGAGCAGTTCTTC	CASSLGVQGGHNEQFF
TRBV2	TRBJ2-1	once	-	TGTGCCAGCACGGACTACTCGTACAATGAGCAGTTCTTC	CASTDYSYNEQFF
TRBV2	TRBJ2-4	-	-	TGTGCCAGCAGTGGGGAGGCAGGAGCCAAAAACATTCAGTACTTC	CASSGEAGAKNIQYF
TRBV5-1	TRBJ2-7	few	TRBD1	TGCGCCAGCAGCTTTGGACAGGGACCCTACGAGCAGTACTTC	CASSFGQGPYEQYF
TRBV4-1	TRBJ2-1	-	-	TGCGCCAGCAGCCAAGAAACTAGCCTTCTGATTTCCAATGAGCAGTTCTTC	CASSQETSLLISNEQFF
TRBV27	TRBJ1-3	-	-	TGTGCCAGCCCTTCTGGAGGATATCGTGGAAACACCATATATTTT	CASPSGGYRGNTIYF
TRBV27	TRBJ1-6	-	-	TGTGCCAGCAGTTCAGTATATAATTCACCCCTCCACTTT	CASSSVYNSPLHF
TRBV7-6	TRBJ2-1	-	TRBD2	TGTGCCAGCAGCACTCGGACTAGCGGGAGTCCCTACAATGAGCAGTTCTTC	CASSTRTSGSPYNEQFF
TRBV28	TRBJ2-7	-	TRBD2	TGTGCCAGCAGTTCGATTAGCGGGCTCTCCTACGAGCAGTACTTC	CASSSISGLSYEQYF
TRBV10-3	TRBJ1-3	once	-	TGTGCCACGCGGGCTGACCCTCGAACTGGAAACACCATATATTTT	CATRADPRTGNTIYF
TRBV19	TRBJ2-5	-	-	TGTGCCAGTAGTATCGGGGGAAAAGAGACCCAGTACTTC	CASSIGGKETQYF
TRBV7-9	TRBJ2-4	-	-	TGTGCGCGACAGGCCAAAAACATTCAGTACTTC	CARQAKNIQYF
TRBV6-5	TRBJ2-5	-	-	TGTGCCAGTCGCGGGACTTCCCAAGAGACCCAGTACTTC	CASRGTSQETQYF
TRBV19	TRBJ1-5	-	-	TGTGCCAGTAGTATAGCTCTGAATCAGCCCCAGCATTTT	CASSIALNQPQHF
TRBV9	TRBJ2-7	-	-	TGTGCCAGCAGCGTATCAGCGGCTCCCTCCTACGAGCAGTACTTC	CASSVSAAPSYEQYF
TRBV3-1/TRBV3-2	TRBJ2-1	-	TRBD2	TGTGCCAGCAGCCTCGCACCGGGACTAGGCGGTGAGCAGTTCTTC	CASSLAPGLGGEQFF
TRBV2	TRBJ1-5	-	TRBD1	TGTGCCAGCAGCGTGGACAGGGGAGGTCAGCCCCAGCATTTT	CASSVDRGGQPQHF
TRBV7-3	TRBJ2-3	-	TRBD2	TGTGCCAGCAGCCCCGTTGGCGGGAGGGTGCCAGATACGCAGTATTTT	CASSPVGGRVPDTQYF
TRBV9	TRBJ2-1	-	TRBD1	TGTGCCAGCAGCGTCAGGGGGAGCTCCTACAATGAGCAGTTCTTC	CASSVRGSSYNEQFF
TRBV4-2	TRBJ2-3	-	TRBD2	TGTGCCAGCAGCCAACGACTAGCGGGAGAGTCAGATACGCAGTATTTT	CASSQRLAGESDTQYF
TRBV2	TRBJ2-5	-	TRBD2	TGTGCCAGCAGCTCCGGGACTAGTAAAGAGACCCAGTACTTC	CASSSGTSKETQYF
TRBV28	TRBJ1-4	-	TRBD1	TGTGCCAGCATCGAGACAGGGGGAAGGGAAAAACTGTTTTTT	CASIETGGREKLFF
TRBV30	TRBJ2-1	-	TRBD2	TGTGCCTGGAGCCCGGGGCTAGCGGGTAATGAGCAGTTCTTC	CAWSPGLAGNEQFF